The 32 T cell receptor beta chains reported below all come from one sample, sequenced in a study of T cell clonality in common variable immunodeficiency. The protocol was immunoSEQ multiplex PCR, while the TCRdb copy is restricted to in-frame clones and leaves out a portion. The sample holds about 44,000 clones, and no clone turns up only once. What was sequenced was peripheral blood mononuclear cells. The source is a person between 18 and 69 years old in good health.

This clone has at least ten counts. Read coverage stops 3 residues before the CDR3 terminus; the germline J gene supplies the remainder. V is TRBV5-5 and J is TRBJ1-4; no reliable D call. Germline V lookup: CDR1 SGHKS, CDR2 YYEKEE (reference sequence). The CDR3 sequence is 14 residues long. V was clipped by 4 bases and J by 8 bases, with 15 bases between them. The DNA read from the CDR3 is TGTGCCAGCAGCGTAAGAACCTCAAGCGAAAAA. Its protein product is CASSVRTSSEK. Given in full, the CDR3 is CASSVRTSSEKLFF. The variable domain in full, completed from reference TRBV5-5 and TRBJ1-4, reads DAGVTQSPTHLIKTRGQQVTLRCSPISGHKSVSWYQQVLGQGPQFIFQYYEKEERGRGNFPDRFSARQFPNYSSELNVNALLLGDSALYLCASSVRTSSEKLFFGSGTQLSVL.

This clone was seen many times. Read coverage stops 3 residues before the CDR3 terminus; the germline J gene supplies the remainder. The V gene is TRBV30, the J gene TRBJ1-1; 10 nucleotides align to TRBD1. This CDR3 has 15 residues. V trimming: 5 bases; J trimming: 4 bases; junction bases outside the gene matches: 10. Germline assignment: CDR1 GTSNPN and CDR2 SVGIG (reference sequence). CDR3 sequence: CAWDPGQGSSTEAFF. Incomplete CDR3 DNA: TGTGCCTGGGACCCGGGACAGGGGTCGTCCACTGAA.

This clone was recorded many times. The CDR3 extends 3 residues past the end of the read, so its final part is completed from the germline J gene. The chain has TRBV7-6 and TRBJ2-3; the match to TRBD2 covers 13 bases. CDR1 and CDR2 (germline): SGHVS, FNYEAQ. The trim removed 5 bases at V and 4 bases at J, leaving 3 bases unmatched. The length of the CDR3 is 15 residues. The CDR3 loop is CASSLGTSGADTQYF. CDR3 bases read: TGTGCCAGCAGCCTTGGGACTAGCGGGGCAGATACG.

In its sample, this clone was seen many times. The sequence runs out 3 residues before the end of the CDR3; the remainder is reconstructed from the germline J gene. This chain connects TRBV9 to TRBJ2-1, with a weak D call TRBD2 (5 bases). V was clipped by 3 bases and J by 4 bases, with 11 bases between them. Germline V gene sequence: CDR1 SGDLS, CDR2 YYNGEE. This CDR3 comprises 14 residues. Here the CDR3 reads CASSGGLAYNEQFF. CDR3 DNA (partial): TGTGCCAGCAGCGGAGGTCTAGCATACAATGAG.

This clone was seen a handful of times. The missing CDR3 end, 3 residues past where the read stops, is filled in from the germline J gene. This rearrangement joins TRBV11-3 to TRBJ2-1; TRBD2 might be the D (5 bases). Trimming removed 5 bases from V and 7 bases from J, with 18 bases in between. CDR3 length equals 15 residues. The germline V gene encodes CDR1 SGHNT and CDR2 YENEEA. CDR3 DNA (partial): TGTGCCAGCAGCCAAACTAGGACCGTAGAGAATGAG. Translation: CASSQTRTVENE. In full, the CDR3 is CASSQTRTVENEQFF. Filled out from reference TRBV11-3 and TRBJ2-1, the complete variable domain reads EAGVVQSPRYKIIEKKQPVAFWCNPISGHNTLYWYLQNLGQGPELLIRYENEEAVDDSQLPKDRFSAERLKGVDSTLKIQPAELGDSAVYLCASSQTRTVENEQFFGPGTRLTVL.

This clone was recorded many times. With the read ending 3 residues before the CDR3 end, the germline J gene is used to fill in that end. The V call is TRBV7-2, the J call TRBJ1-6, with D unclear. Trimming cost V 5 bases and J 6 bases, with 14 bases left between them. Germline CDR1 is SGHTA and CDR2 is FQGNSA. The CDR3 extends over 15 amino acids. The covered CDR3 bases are TGTGCCAGCAGCCCTCTCCAAGGTTTTAATTCACCC. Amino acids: CASSPLQGFNSP. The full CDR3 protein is CASSPLQGFNSPLHF.

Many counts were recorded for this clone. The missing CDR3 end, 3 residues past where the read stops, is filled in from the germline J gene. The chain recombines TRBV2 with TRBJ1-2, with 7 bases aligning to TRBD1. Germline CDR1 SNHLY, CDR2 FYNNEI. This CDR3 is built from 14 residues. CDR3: CASSEAQGSLSYTF. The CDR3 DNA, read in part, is TGTGCCAGCAGTGAAGCACAGGGGTCGCTGAGC.

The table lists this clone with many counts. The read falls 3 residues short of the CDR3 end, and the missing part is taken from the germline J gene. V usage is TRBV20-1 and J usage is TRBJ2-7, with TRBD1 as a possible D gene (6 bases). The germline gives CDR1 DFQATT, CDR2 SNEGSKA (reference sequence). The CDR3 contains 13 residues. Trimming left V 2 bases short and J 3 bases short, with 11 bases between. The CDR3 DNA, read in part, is TGCAGTGCTAGAAAACAGGGCTACTACGAG. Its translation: CSARKQGYYE. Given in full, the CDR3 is CSARKQGYYEQYF.

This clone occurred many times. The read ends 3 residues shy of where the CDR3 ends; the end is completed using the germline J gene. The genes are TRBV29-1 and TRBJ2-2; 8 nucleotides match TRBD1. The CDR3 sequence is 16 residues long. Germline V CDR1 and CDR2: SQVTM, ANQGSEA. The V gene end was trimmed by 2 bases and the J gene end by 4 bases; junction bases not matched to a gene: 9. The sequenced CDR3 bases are TGCAGCGTTGAAAACCTTCGGACAGGGACCACCGGGGAG. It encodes CSVENLRTGTTGE. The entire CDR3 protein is CSVENLRTGTTGELFF.

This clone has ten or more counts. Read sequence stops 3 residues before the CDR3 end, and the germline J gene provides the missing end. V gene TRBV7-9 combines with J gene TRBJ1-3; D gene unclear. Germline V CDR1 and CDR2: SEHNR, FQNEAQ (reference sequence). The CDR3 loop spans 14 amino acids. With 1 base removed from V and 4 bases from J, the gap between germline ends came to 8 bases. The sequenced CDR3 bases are TGTGCCAGCAGCTTAGGAGGGTCCGGAAACACC. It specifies CASSLGGSGNT. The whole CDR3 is CASSLGGSGNTIYF. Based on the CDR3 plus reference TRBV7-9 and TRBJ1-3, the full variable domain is DTGVSQNPRHKITKRGQNVTFRCDPISEHNRLYWYRQTLGQGPEFLTYFQNEAQLEKSRLLSDRFSAERPKGSFSTLEIQRTEQGDSAMYLCASSLGGSGNTIYFGEGSWLTVV.

Incomplete CDR3 DNA: TGTGCCAGCAGTGAGGTTAGCAATCAGCCG. Its protein is CASSEVSNQP. The full CDR3 protein reads CASSEVSNQPQYF. V gene TRBV2 combines with J gene TRBJ2-3; D uncertain. Sequencing ends 3 residues short of the CDR3 end; the germline J gene provides the rest. The CDR3 covers 13 residues. Germline V CDR1 and CDR2: SNHLY, FYNNEI.

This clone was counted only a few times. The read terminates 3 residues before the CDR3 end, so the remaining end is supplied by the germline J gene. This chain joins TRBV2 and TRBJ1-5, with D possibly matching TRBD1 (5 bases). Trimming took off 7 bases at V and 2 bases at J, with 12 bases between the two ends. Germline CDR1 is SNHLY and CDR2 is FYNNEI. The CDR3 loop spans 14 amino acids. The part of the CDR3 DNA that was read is TGTGCCAGCACCGAGGGGTACGGCAATCAGCCC. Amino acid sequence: CASTEGYGNQP. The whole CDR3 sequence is CASTEGYGNQPQHF.

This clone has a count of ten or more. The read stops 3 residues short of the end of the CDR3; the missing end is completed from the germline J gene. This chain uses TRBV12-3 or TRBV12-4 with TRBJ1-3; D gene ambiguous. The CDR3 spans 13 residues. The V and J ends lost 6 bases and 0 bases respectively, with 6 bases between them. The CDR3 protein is CASSQSSGNTIYF. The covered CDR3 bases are TGTGCCAGCAGCCAGAGCTCTGGAAACACC.

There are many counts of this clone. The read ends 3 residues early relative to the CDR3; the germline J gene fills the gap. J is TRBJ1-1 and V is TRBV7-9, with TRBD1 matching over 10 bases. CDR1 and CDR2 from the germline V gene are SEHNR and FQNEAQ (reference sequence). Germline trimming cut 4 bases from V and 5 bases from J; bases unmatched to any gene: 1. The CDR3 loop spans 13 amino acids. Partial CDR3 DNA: TGTGCCAGCAGCTGGGACAGGGGAACTGAA. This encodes CASSWDRGTE. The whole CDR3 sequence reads CASSWDRGTEAFF.

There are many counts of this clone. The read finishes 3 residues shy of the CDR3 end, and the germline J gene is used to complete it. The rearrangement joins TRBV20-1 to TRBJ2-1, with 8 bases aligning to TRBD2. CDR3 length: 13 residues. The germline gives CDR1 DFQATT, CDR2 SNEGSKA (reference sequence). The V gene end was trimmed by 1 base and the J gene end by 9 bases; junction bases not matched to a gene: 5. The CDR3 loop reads CSARARTSFEQFF. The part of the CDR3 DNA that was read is TGCAGTGCTAGAGCCCGGACTAGCTTTGAG.

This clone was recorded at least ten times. CDR3: CASSFISRPQHF. CDR3 DNA, as far as it was read: TGTGCCAGCAGCTTTATTAGTAGGCCC. The V gene is TRBV7-9, the J gene TRBJ1-5, with no clear D. From the germline J gene comes the end of the CDR3, since the read stops 3 residues before it. The CDR3 is made up of 12 amino acids. The ends were cut back, 3 bases at V and 9 bases at J, with 9 bases in the middle. Germline CDR1 reads SEHNR; CDR2 reads FQNEAQ (reference sequence).

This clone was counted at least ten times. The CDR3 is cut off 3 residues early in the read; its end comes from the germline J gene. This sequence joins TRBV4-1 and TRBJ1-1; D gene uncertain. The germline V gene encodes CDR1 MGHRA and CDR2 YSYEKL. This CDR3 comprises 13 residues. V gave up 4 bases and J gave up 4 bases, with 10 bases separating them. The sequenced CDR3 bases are TGCGCCAGCAGCCCTCAGCGGGGCACTGAA. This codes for CASSPQRGTE. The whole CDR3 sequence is CASSPQRGTEAFF.

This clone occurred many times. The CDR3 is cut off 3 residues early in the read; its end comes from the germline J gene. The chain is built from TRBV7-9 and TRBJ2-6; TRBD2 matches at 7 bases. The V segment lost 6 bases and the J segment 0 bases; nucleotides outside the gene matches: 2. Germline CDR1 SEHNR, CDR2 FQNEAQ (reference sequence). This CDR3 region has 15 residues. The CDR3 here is CASRTGGSGANVLTF. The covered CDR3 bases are TGTGCCAGCAGAACGGGGGGCTCTGGGGCCAACGTC.

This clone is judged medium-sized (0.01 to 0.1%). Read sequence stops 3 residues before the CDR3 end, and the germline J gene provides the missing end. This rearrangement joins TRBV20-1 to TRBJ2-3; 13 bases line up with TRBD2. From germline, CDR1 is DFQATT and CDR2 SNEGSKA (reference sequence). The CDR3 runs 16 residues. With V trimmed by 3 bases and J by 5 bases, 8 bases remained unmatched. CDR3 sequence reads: CSARTGTSGTLDTQYF. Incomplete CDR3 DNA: TGCAGTGCTAGGACCGGGACTAGCGGGACCCTAGATACG.

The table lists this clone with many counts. The covered CDR3 bases are TGTGCCAGCAGCCTAAACACTGAA. It encodes CASSLNTE. The full CDR3 protein is CASSLNTEAFF. The rearrangement links TRBV2 to TRBJ1-1, with D hard to call. The CDR3 end is not reached by the read, which stops 3 residues before it; the germline J gene fills it in. V dropped 6 bases and J dropped 2 bases, with 4 bases sitting between them. CDR3 length equals 11 residues. The germline gives CDR1 SNHLY, CDR2 FYNNEI.

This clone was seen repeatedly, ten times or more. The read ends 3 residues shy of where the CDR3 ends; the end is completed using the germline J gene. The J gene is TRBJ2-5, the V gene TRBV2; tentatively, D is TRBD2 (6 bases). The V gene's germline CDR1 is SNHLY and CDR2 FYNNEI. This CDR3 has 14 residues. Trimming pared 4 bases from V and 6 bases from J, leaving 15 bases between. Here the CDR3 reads CASSVRLALKTQYF. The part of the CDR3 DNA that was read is TGTGCCAGCAGTGTCAGGCTAGCGTTGAAGACC.

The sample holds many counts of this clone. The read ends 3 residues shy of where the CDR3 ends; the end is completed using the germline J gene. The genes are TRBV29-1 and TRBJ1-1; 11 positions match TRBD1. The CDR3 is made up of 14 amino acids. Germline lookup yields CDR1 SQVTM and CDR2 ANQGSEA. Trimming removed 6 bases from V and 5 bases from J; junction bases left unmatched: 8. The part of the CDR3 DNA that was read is TGCAGCGTCGCCAACCGGGACAGGGGGACTGAA. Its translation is CSVANRDRGTE. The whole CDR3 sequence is CSVANRDRGTEAFF.

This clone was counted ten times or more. Partial CDR3 DNA: TGTGCCAGCAGCTTAGCGGTGCGGGGGGGTACCGGGGAG. Its translation is CASSLAVRGGTGE. The full CDR3 sequence reads CASSLAVRGGTGELFF. The V gene is TRBV7-8, the J gene TRBJ2-2; TRBD2 matches 9 bases. The read ends 3 residues before the CDR3 terminus; that terminus is restored from the germline J gene. CDR1 and CDR2 from the germline V gene are SGHVS and FQNEAQ. The CDR3 has 16 residues. V was clipped by 0 bases and J by 5 bases; unmatched bases: 4.

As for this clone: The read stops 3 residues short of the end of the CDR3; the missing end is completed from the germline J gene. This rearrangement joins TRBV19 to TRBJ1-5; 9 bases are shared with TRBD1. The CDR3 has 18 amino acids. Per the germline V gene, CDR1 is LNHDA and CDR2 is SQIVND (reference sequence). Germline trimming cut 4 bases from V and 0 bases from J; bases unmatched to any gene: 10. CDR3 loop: CASSNGTGWKLSNQPQHF. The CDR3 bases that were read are TGTGCCAGTAGTAACGGGACAGGGTGGAAGCTTAGCAATCAGCCC.

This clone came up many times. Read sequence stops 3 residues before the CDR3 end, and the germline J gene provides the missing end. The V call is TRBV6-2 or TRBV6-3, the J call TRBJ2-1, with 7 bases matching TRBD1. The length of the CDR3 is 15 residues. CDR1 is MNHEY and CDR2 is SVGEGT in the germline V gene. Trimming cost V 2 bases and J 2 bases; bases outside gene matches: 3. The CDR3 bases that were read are TGTGCCAGCAGTTACCCAGGGGGACCCTACAATGAG. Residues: CASSYPGGPYNE. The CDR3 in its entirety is CASSYPGGPYNEQFF.

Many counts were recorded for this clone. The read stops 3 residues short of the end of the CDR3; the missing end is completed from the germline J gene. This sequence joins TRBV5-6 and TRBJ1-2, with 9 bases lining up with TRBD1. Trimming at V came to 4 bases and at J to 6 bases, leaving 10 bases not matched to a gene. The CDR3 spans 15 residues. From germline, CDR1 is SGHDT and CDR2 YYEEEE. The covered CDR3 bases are TGTGCCAGCAGCGAACAACGGGACAGGGTTCATGGC. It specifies CASSEQRDRVHG. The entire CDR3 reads CASSEQRDRVHGYTF.

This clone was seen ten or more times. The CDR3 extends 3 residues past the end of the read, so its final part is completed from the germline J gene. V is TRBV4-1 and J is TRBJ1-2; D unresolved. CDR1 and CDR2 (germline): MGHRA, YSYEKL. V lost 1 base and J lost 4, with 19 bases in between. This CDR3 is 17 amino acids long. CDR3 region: CASSQGGPDPIFYGYTF. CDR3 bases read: TGCGCCAGCAGCCAAGGAGGGCCCGACCCGATTTTCTATGGC.

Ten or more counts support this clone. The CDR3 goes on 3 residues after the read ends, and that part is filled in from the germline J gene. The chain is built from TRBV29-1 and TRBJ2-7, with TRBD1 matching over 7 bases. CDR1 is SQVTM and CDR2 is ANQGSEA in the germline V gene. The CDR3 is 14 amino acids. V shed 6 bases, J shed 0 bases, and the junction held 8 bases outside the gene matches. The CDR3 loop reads CSVAGGESSYEQYF. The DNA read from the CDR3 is TGCAGCGTGGCAGGGGGTGAGAGCTCCTACGAG.

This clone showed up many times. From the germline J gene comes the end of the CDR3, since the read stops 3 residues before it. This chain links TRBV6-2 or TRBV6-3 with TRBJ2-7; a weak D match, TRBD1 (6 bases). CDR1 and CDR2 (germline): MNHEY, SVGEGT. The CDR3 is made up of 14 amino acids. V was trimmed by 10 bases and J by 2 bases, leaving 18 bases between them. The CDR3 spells CATILQQGTYEQYF. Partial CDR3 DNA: TGTGCCACCATACTTCAACAGGGTACCTACGAG.

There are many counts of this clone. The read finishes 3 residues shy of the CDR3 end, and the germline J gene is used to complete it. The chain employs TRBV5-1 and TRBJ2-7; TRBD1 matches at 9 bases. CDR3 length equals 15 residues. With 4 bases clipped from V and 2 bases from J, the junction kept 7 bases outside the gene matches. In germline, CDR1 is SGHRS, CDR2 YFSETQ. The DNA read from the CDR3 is TGCGCCAGCAGCATAACGGGACAGGGTACCTACGAG. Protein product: CASSITGQGTYE. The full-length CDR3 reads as CASSITGQGTYEQYF.

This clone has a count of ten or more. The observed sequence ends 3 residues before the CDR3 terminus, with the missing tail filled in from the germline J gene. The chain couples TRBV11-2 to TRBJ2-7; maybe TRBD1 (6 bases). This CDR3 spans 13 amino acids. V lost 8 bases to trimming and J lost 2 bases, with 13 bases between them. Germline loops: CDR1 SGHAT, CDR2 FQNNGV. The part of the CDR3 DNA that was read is TGTGCCAGCGGAGAGGGACAAACCTACGAG. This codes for CASGEGQTYE. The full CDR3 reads CASGEGQTYEQYF.

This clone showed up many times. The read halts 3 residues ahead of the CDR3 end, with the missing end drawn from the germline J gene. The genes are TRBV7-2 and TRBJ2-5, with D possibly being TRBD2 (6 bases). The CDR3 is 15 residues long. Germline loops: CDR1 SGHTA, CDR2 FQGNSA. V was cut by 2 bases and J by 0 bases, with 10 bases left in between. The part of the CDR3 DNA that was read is TGTGCCAGCAGCTTAATCCGGGGGTACCAAGAGACC. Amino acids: CASSLIRGYQET. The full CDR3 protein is CASSLIRGYQETQYF. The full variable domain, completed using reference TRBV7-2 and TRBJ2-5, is GAGVSQSPSNKVTEKGKDVELRCDPISGHTALYWYRQSLGQGLEFLIYFQGNSAPDKSGLPSDRFSAERTGGSVSTLTIQRTQQEDSAVYLCASSLIRGYQETQYFGPGTRLLVL.